This T cell receptor (beta chain) was recorded in a study of blood T cells in healthy people across ages (dated by TCRdb to between 2014 and 2017). Study-wide context: Template switching captured roughly one uniquely barcoded TCR beta cDNA molecule per two T cells in model experiments. To track age-related changes in TCR beta repertoire diversity, the study relied on deep sequencing normalized with unique cDNA molecular identifiers. The donors were split into four age groups: young (average approximately 16 years), middle-aged (more than 35), aged (62) and long-lived (approximately 80). To avoid experimental bias, donors of different ages were spread randomly across the sequencing lanes. Using the same blood draw, the study looked at two additional independent replicas of 1 million unique cDNA reads for two donors, one aged 18 to 30 and the other aged 80 or older.

What the study reported, not specific to this receptor: Donor CMV infection status was unknown, potentially confounding age-related changes in expanded clonotypes. Bulk unsorted PBMC profiling prevented conclusive comparison of naive and antigen-experienced compartments. Estimates of total diversity from one million sequenced T cells were regarded as lower bounds and underestimates. The long-lived group showed more naive CD4+ T cells, fewer expanded clones and increased TCR diversity than the aged group, suggesting age selection. As age increased, observed TCR beta diversity per million T cells dropped in a roughly linear way, and a significant reduction was already evident by age approximately 40. A strong correlation was found between observed TCR beta diversity and the percentage of naive T cells measured by flow cytometry.

From the cysteine up to the phenylalanine, the CDR3 has a length of 16 residues. Here the CDR3 DNA is all that survives: 48 bases in frame from base 1. Per the germline V gene, SGHTA is the CDR1 and FQGTGA is the CDR2. The trim is 5 bases for V and 4 bases for J, with a gap of 17 bases between the germline ends. Library method: 5' RACE. The second PCR ran for about 7 to 11 cycles and used a J-beta primer mix along with a sample-barcoded 5' primer. A template-switch 5' adaptor carrying 12 random nucleotides introduced a unique molecular identifier onto each TCR beta cDNA molecule. Each sample yielded at least 2.5 million CDR3-containing paired-end reads. All of the RNA was converted into first-strand cDNA using the Mint cDNA synthesis kit, with a TRBC-specific oligonucleotide serving as the primer. Following uracil-DNA glycosylase treatment, all cDNA underwent a first 18-cycle PCR with the universal primers M1SS and BC2_uni_R. Turning to the authors' computational methods: For normalization, 1 million high-quality reads were randomly selected from each sample, with every read carrying a distinct molecular identifier. Reads with shared molecular identifiers were discarded instead of being binned into consensus sequences. MiTCR, with a Q25 quality threshold and the strictest error-elimination algorithm, was used for CDR3 identification, clonotype clustering and error correction. A nonparametric unseen species model using Euler transformation provided a lower-bound estimate of total TCR beta diversity. In TCRdb, the public reads were trimmed at Q25 with fastp and aligned with MiXCR, with productive beta chains retained. Entries that share a CDR3 protein sequence are merged under the most common genes and DNA. The V and J calls reflect TCRdb's pipeline rather than the authors' work. The sample records around 2 million distinct CDR3 sequences, around 40% of which are singletons. The ten largest account for under 30% of the sample.

Donors were approximately 42 systemically healthy Caucasian individuals from Russia aged roughly 6 to 90 years. Ten milliliters of peripheral blood were collected from each donor into EDTA-treated Vacutainer tubes. Ficoll-Paque density-gradient centrifugation was used to isolate PBMCs, with at least 7 million per sample. Trizol reagent was used to extract total RNA from the PBMCs, yielding at least 5 micrograms per sample. Naive CD45RAhigh/CD27high T cell percentages were measured by flow cytometry on a PBMC aliquot from every donor. Worth noting for this clonotype: What antigen it recognizes has not been identified. Within one base of it there is no much larger clone, and no base qualities were kept.

The source of this sequence is a human donor in good health. The chain is made from TRBV7-3 and TRBJ2-2, with the D segment possibly TRBD1 or TRBD2, each aligning over 6 bases. Sequenced sample: blood. The CDR3 region: CASSPDGGQGTGELFF. The sequenced DNA is TGTGCCAGCAGCCCCGACGGGGGCCAAGGCACCGGGGAGCTGTTTTTT. Full variable domain (CDR3 extended with the reference TRBV7-3 and TRBJ2-2 proteins): GAGVSQTPSNKVTEKGKYVELRCDPISGHTALYWYRQSLGQGPEFLIYFQGTGAADDSGLPNDRFFAVRPEGSVSTLKIQRTERGDSAVYLCASSPDGGQGTGELFFGEGSRLTVL.